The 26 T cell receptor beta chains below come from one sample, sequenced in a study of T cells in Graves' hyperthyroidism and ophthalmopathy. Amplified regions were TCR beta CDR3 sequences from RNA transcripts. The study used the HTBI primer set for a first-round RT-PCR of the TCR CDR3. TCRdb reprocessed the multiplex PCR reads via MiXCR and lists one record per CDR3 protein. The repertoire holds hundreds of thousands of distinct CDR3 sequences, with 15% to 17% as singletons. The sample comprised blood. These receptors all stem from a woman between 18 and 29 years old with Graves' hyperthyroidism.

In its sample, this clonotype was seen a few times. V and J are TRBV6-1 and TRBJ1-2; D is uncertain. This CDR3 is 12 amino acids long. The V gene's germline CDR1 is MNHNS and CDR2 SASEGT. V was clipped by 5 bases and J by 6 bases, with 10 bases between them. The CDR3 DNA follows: TGTGCCAGCAGTTCCTACGACAATGGCTACACCTTC. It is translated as CASSSYDNGYTF.

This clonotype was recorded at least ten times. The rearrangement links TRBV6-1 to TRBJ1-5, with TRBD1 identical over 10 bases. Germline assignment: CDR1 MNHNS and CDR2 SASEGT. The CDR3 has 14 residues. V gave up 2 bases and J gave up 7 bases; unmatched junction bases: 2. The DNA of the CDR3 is TGTGCCAGCAGTGAACGGACAGGGGGGCAGCCCCAGCATTTT. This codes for CASSERTGGQPQHF.

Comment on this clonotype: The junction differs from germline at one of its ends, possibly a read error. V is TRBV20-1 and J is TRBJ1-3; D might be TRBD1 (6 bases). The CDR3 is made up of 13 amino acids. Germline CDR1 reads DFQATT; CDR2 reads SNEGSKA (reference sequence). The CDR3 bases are TGCAGTGCTAGGGGGGCATCTGGAAGCACCATATGTTTT. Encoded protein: CSARGASGSTICF.

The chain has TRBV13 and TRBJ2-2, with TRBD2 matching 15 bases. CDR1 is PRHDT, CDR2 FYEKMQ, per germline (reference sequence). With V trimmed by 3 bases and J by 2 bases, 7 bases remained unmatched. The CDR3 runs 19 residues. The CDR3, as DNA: TGTGCCAGCAGCTTCCCGACGGGACTAGCGGGGGGTAACACCGGGGAGCTGTTTTTT. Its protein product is CASSFPTGLAGGNTGELFF.

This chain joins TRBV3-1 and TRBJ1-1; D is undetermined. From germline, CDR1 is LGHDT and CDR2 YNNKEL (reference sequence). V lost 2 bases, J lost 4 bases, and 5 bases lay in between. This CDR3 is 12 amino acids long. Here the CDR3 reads CASSQIRTEAFF. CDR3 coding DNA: TGTGCCAGCAGCCAAATCCGCACTGAAGCTTTCTTT.

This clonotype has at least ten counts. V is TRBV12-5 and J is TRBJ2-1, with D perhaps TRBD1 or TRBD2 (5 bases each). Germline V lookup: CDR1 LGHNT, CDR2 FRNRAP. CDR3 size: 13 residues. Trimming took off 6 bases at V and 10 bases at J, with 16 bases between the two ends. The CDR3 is CASGRGARHEQFF. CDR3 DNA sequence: TGTGCTAGTGGGAGAGGGGCGCGCCACGAGCAGTTCTTC.

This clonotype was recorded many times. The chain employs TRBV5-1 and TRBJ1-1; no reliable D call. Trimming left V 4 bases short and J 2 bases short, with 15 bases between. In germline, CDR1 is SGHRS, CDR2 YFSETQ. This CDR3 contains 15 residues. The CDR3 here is CASSQISLLNTEAFF. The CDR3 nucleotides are TGCGCCAGCAGCCAAATATCGCTCCTAAACACTGAAGCTTTCTTT.

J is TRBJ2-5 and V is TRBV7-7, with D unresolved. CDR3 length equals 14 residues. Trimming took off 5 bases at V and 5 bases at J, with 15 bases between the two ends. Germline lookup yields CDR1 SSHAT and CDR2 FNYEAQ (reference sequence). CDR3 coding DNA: TGTGCCAGCAGCCGGACCTCGGCCCCGGAGACCCAGTACTTC. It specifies CASSRTSAPETQYF.

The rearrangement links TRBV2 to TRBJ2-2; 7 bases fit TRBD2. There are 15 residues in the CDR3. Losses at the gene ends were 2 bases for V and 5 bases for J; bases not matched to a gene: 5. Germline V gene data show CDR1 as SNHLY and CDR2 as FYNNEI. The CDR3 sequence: CASSETGLTTGELFF. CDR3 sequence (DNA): TGTGCCAGCAGTGAAACGGGACTAACGACCGGGGAGCTGTTTTTT.

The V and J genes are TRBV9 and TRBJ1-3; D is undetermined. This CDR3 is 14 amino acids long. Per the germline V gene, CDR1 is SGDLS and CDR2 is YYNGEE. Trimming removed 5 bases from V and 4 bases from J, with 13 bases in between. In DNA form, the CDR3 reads TGTGCCAGCAGGCTCTCCCCGTGGGGAAACACCATATATTTT. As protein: CASRLSPWGNTIYF.

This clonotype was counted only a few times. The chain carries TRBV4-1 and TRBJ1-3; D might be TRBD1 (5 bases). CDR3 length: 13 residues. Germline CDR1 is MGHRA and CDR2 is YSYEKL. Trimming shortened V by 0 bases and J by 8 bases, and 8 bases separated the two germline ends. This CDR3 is CASSQDRVDTIYF. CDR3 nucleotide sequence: TGCGCCAGCAGCCAAGACAGGGTAGACACCATATATTTT.

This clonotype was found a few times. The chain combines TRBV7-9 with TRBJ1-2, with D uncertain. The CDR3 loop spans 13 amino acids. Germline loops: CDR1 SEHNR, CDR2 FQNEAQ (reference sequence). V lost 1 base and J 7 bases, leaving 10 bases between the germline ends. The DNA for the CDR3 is TGTGCCAGCAGCTTAGTCCTCGCTTCTGGCTACACCTTC. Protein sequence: CASSLVLASGYTF.

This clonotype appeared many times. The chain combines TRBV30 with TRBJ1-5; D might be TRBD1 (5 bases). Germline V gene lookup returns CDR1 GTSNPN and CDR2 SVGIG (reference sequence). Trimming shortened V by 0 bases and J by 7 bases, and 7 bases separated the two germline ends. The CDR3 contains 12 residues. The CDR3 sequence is CAWSVGHQPQHF. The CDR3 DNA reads TGTGCCTGGAGTGTAGGACACCAGCCCCAGCATTTT.

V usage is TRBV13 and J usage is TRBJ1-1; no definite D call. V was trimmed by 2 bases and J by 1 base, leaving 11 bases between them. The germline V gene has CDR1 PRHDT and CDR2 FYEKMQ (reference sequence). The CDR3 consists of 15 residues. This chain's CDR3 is CASSLILRGNTEAFF. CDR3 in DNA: TGTGCCAGCAGCTTAATTCTTCGGGGGAACACTGAAGCTTTCTTT. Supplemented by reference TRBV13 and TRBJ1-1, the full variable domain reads AAGVIQSPRHLIKEKRETATLKCYPIPRHDTVYWYQQGPGQDPQFLISFYEKMQSDKGSIPDRFSAQQFSDYHSELNMSSLELGDSALYFCASSLILRGNTEAFFGQGTRLTVV.

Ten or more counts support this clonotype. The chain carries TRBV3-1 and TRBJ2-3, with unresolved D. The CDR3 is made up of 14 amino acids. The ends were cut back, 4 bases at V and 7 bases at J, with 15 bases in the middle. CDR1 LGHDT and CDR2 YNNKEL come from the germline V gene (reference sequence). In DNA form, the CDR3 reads TGTGCCAGCAGCCCCGGTCCTGGAGAGAATACGCAGTATTTT. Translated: CASSPGPGENTQYF.

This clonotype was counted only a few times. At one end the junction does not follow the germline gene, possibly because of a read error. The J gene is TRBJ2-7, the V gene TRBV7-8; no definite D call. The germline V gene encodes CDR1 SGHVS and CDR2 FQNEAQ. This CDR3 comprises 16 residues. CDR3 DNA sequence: TGTGCCAGCAGCGAGAAAAAGGGATACCGCTCCTACGAGCAGTGCTTC. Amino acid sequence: CASSEKKGYRSYEQCF.

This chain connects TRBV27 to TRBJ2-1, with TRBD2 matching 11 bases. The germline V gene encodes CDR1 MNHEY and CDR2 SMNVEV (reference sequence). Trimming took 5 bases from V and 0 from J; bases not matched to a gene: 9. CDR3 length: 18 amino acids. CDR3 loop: CASSPGTSGLSSYNEQFF. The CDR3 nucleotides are TGTGCCAGCAGTCCCGGGACTAGCGGCCTCAGCTCCTACAATGAGCAGTTCTTC.

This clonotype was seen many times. As DNA, the CDR3 is TGTGCCAGCAGCTCCGGTGGGCTAGCGGGAAAGATAACGCAGTATTTT. Translation gives CASSSGGLAGKITQYF. The J gene is TRBJ2-3, the V gene TRBV11-2, with 9 bases matching TRBD2. Losses at the gene ends were 4 bases for V and 9 bases for J; bases not matched to a gene: 14. The CDR3 runs to 16 residues. The germline gives CDR1 SGHAT, CDR2 FQNNGV.

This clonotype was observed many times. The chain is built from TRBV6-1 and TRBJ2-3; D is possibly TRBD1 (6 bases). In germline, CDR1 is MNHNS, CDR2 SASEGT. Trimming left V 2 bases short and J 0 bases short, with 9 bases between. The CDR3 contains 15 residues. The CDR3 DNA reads TGTGCCAGCAGTGAATCGCAGGGGAGCACAGATACGCAGTATTTT. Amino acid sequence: CASSESQGSTDTQYF.

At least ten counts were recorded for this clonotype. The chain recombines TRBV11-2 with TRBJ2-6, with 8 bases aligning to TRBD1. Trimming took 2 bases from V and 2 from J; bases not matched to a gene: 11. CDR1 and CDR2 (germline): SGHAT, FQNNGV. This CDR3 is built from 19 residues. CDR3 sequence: CASSLQRTGRLAGANVLTF. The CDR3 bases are TGTGCCAGCAGCTTACAAAGGACAGGGAGGCTAGCTGGGGCCAACGTCCTGACTTTC.

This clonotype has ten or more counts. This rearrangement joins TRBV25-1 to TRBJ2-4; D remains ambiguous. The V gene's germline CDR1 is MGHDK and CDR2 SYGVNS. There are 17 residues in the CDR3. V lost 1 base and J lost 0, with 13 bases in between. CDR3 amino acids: CASSESQATIAKNIQYF. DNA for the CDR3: TGTGCCAGCAGTGAATCTCAGGCGACAATAGCCAAAAACATTCAGTACTTC.

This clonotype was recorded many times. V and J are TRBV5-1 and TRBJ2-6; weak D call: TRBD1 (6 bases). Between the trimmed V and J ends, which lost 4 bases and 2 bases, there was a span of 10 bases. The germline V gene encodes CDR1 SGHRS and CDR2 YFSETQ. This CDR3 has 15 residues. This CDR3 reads CASSLQGTGANVLTF. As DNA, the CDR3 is TGCGCCAGCAGCCTACAGGGAACTGGGGCCAACGTCCTGACTTTC.

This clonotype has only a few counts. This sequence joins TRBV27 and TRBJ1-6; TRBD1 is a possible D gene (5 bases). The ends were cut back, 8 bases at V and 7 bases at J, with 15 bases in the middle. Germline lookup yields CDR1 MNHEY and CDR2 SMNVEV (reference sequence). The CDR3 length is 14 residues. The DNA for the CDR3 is TGTGCCAGCGGAGTGGGGGAACCAAATTCACCCCTCCACTTT. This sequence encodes CASGVGEPNSPLHF.

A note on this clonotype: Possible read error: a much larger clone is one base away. CDR3 in amino acids: CASSITGVDTQYF. CDR3 in DNA: TGTGCCAGTAGTATAACTGGCGTGGATACGCAGTATTTT. This chain connects TRBV19 to TRBJ2-3; D call uncertain. Per the germline V gene, CDR1 is LNHDA and CDR2 is SQIVND (reference sequence). V lost 2 bases to trimming and J lost 6 bases, with 9 bases between them. This CDR3 spans 13 amino acids.

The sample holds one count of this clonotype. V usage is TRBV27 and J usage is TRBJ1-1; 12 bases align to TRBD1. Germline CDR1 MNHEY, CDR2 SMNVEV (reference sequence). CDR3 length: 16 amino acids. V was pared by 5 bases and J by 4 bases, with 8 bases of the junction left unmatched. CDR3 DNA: TGTGCCAGCAGTCCCCGGGACAGGGGGCTGGTCACTGAAGCTTTCTTT. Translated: CASSPRDRGLVTEAFF.

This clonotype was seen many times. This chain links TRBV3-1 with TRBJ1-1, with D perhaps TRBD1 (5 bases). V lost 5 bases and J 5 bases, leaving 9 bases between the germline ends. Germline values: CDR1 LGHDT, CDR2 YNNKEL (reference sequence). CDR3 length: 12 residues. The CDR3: CASSYRLTEAFF. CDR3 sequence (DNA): TGTGCCAGCAGCTACAGGTTGACTGAAGCTTTCTTT.